The 6 T cell receptor beta chains below were found in one sample sequenced in a study of T cells after yellow fever vaccination. TCRdb itself ran the 5' RACE reads through MiXCR, one entry per CDR3 protein. The data hold 450,000 to 550,000 distinct CDR3 sequences, with roughly 22% observed a single time. Material: PBMCs, obtained 21 days after the first yellow fever vaccination. Receptors were obtained from a man aged 18 to 30 who received the YFV17D yellow fever vaccine.

This clonotype was seen only a few times. The chain recombines TRBV12-3 or TRBV12-4 with TRBJ2-1, with D tentatively TRBD2 (6 bases). V was cut by 4 bases and J by 10 bases, with 14 bases left in between. The CDR3 sequence is 13 residues long. The CDR3 region has the DNA TGTGCCAGCAGTTCCGGGACTCCCACCGAGCAGTTCTTC. Protein: CASSSGTPTEQFF.

V usage is TRBV12-3 or TRBV12-4 and J usage is TRBJ2-1; possibly TRBD1 or TRBD2 for D (5 bases each). This CDR3 contains 11 residues. V gave up 6 bases and J gave up 15 bases, with 15 bases separating them. The CDR3 sequence: CASSTEVTGFF. CDR3 sequence (DNA): TGTGCCAGCAGCACGGAGGTCACAGGGTTCTTC.

The chain recombines TRBV6-1 with TRBJ2-2; 7 bases align to TRBD2. The CDR3 spans 16 residues. Germline V gene sequence: CDR1 MNHNS, CDR2 SASEGT. The V segment lost 6 bases and the J segment 1 base; nucleotides outside the gene matches: 8. CDR3 protein: CASSPRGTGNTGELFF. CDR3 coding DNA: TGTGCCAGCAGCCCGCGGGGGACGGGGAACACCGGGGAGCTGTTTTTT.

This clonotype was detected only a few times. CDR3 loop: CASSYLSDQETQYF. DNA for the CDR3: TGTGCCAGCAGTTACTTGTCAGACCAAGAGACCCAGTACTTC. The chain uses TRBV6-2 or TRBV6-3 and TRBJ2-5; D is uncertain. CDR3 length equals 14 residues. From germline, CDR1 is MNHEY and CDR2 SVGEGT. V lost 1 base and J 0 bases, leaving 6 bases between the germline ends.

This clonotype turned up a few times. The rearrangement links TRBV11-2 to TRBJ2-5; tentative D call: TRBD2 (7 bases). V was cut by 5 bases and J by 5 bases, with 15 bases left in between. The CDR3 has 14 residues. Germline CDR1 SGHAT, CDR2 FQNNGV. The CDR3 loop is CASSPLGGAETQYF. Here the CDR3 DNA reads TGTGCCAGCAGCCCCCTAGGGGGGGCGGAGACCCAGTACTTC.

The chain employs TRBV10-3 and TRBJ1-6; D gene unclear. Trimming took 10 bases from V and 6 from J, leaving 13 bases between them. In germline, CDR1 is ENHRY, CDR2 SYGVKD. This CDR3 comprises 13 residues. CDR3 in DNA: TGTGCCACCGTAAAACAGACTAATTCACCCCTCCACTTT. Translation gives CATVKQTNSPLHF.